Here is one T cell receptor (beta chain) with its context. Antigen specificity is unknown. This specimen comes from a study of OX40 agonist ivuxolimab in advanced cancers. Study information: Partial responses were achieved by three patients: one hepatocellular carcinoma, two cutaneous melanoma. Broader study findings: Some of the lowest clonal expansion was seen in partial responders at 0.1-3.0 mg/kg.

The table came from immunoSEQ multiplex PCR; TCRdb's copy has only in-frame clones and leaves some out. The sample gives about 40,000 clones, 88% of which show up once; approximately 23% is in the top ten. Sequenced material: CD4+ or CD8+ T cells sorted from blood, taken in a trial of the OX40 agonist ivuxolimab. This clonotype originated in an adult with an advanced solid tumor such as melanoma, head and neck, liver or kidney cancer.

The CDR3 protein is CASSYLAGLGYTF. As DNA, the CDR3 is TGTGCCAGCAGTTACCTGGCGGGACTCGGCTACACCTTC. This chain joins TRBV6-5 and TRBJ1-2; perhaps TRBD1 as D (5 bases). The CDR3 covers 13 residues. Trimming removed 2 bases from V and 8 bases from J, with 12 bases in between. Germline values: CDR1 MNHEY, CDR2 SVGAGI.